One T cell receptor (beta chain) is described in this entry. Which antigen it targets is not known. One base away there is no much larger clone; base qualities are not given. This specimen belongs to a study of shared clonotypes between healthy human individuals (dated by TCRdb to about 2020). Study-level background: The cohort included three men and a couple of women between 18 and 49 years of age. Leukapheresis yielded between about 0.9 and 9.5 billion PBMCs per donor. Blood TCR repertoires of five healthy adults were deeply sequenced to estimate repertoire size and the extent of clonotype sharing between individuals. Libraries were prepared and TCR repertoires were sequenced by different laboratories using diverse techniques, in order to increase sequencing depth and limit assay-specific biases. For each donor, CD4 naive and CD4 memory were each run on three plates, CD8 naive on two plates, and CD8 memory on one plate. The study at large found these results: Only blood was sampled, and tissue TCR repertoires likely differ from those in blood. Because the study included only a small number of donors, the genetic and exposure-history diversity represented was limited. Compared with non-shared clonotypes, the clonotypes found in all four sorted-subset donors had higher generation probabilities. Pairwise subsampling led to the expectation that sequencing depth would affect the degree of clonotype sharing among donors. Rarefaction of sorted-subset datasets indicated incomplete sequencing despite the large sequencing depth. Estimated clonotype richness was generally larger for naive than for memory subsets. When several donors were compared, the shared fraction of clonotypes was about 5% for naive CD4, roughly 3.4% for naive CD8, 2% to 2.5% for memory CD4, and approximately 0.4% for memory CD8.

TCR CDR3 regions were amplified from genomic DNA by multiplex PCR using the deep immunoSEQ assay. Extracted genomic DNA from each cell subset was distributed evenly across all wells of several immunoSEQ 96-well plates, and each plate was treated as a replicate. For sorted subsets, each replicate PCR was loaded with approximately 0.2 ug genomic DNA, equivalent to 30,000 or so T cell genomes. Purified libraries were measured with a Qubit 3.0 fluorometer, size-checked on a Bioanalyzer 2100, and measured again with the KAPA Library Quantification kit. Every immunoSEQ 96-well plate was sequenced on a separate single-read 150-cycle Illumina NextSeq 550 flow cell. In the source study's methods: The immunoSEQ output contained only junctional sequences without quality scores, so filtering could not match that applied to full-length reads. To assign V/J genes and CDR3, sequences were annotated using PyIR, a Python wrapper for IgBLAST v1.9, with IMGT germline references. Reads were filtered out if the reads had weak V/J assignments (E-value above 1e-6), no CDR3, stop codons, out-of-frame junctions, or ambiguous translated residues. A V3J clonotype was defined by an identical inferred V gene, J gene, and CDR3 amino acid sequence. To compute the percentage overlap between repertoires, the number of shared unique clonotypes was divided by the size of the smaller repertoire. Three approaches were used to assess repertoire richness: RTK rarefaction, the Chao1 estimator, and Recon v2.1 estimates of unobserved clonotypes. For all TCRbeta clonotypes obtained by the gDNA method from four donors, generation probabilities were computed with OLGA. The source is immuneACCESS, and TCRdb retained only in-frame sequences with V and J called. Part of the clones is not carried over; for the studies checked, unresolved V genes explain less than half of this, and the remainder is unexplained. V and J calls plus clone size are reproduced from that table; the DNA served to infer D and trimming. In this sample the table shows about 2.5 million clones, around 93% of which occur a single time. The top ten clonotypes cover about 0.41% of the sample.

Donors were healthy HIV-negative adults with no recently reported acute infections or vaccinations. Every donor was a Caucasian adult residing in Nashville, Tennessee, USA. CD4+ T cells were enriched by magnetic negative selection; naive cells were then positively selected on CD45RA, and the negative fraction formed the memory subset. Blood was collected by leukapheresis, and PBMCs were isolated by Ficoll-Histopaque density gradient centrifugation and then cryopreserved in liquid nitrogen vapor phase. Purity and quantity of every magnetically sorted T cell population were checked by analytical flow cytometry. From each sorted fraction, genomic DNA was isolated and quantified by UV absorbance on a Nanodrop 2000c. The TCR was taken from a man between 18 and 29 years old in good health. Some clones in this sample may be carry-over from other donors' samples. Sequenced: naive CD4+ T cells from PBMCs. In the paper's terms, the cell subset or site label means: CD45RA+ positively selected.

CDR3 reads: CASSFNAGAAETQYF. The DNA reads TGTGCCAGCAGCTTCAACGCAGGGGCGGCAGAGACCCAGTACTTC. The chain joins TRBV7-2 to TRBJ2-5; D gene: possibly TRBD1, on 6 matching bases. From the cysteine through the phenylalanine, the CDR3 covers 15 amino acids. Of all the DNA, just the CDR3 is kept, 45 bases in frame from base 1. V sheds 3 bases and J sheds 4 bases, leaving 15 bases between their ends. CDR1 is given as SGHTA and CDR2 as FQGNSA, both from the germline V gene.